The clone carrying this T cell receptor beta chain was recorded once. This sample is part of a study of blood T cell repertoires in COVID-19. On the study more broadly: From the United States, Italy and Spain came samples of acute and convalescent COVID-19.

J was trimmed by 5 bases and V by 6 bases; bases with no gene match: 8. The length of the CDR3 is 14 residues. The germline V gene encodes CDR1 MNHEY and CDR2 SMNVEV (reference sequence). Original data processing: It was from reference gene primer amplification that nucleated cell counts were estimated. The repertoire was sequenced with immunoSEQ multiplex PCR; TCRdb's copy has only in-frame clones and lacks some. D and trimming were read from the DNA, whereas the V and J calls and clone size are those reported in that table. Of 95,000 to 150,000 clones in the sample, 80% to 85% are singletons; the top ten hold approximately 3.6%. Participants' own reports of clinical history determined their cohort assignment.

The sequenced material came from PBMCs or T cells enriched from blood (not recorded which). The chain uses TRBV27 and TRBJ1-1; 8 nucleotides agree with TRBD1. The receptor was derived from a woman aged 25-40 years who had recovered from COVID-19. The CDR3 DNA follows: TGTGCCAGCAGCCAGGACAGGGTGGGAACTGAAGCTTTCTTT. It encodes CASSQDRVGTEAFF.